Listed below are T cell receptor beta chains from one sample, sequenced in a study of blood T cell repertoires in COVID-19. Profiling relied on immunoSEQ multiplex PCR, and the TCRdb table lists in-frame clones only, not all of them. The sample yields 110,000 or so clones, approximately 85% seen once. The specimen sequenced was peripheral blood. The receptors here all came from a man in his forties or fifties with acute or convalescent COVID-19. Each CDR3 is given with its conserved first and last residue. D genes are given only for firm matches. Clone size is shown for a subset of rows, as once, few, many or a class of expanded clone.

cdr3_aa cdr3_nt v_call clone_size d_call j_call
CASSLNRGIGEQFF TGTGCCAGCAGCTTAAACAGGGGAATAGGTGAGCAGTTCTTC TRBV7-3 - TRBD1 TRBJ2-1
CASSERQSGWTEAFF TGTGCCAGTAGTGAGAGACAATCTGGTTGGACTGAAGCTTTCTTT TRBV19 - - TRBJ1-1
CASSGGTGELFF TGTGCCAGCAGTGGCGGGACCGGGGAGCTGTTTTTT TRBV25-1 - - TRBJ2-2
CASSRQTLASNQPQHF TGTGCCAGTAGTAGGCAGACACTCGCGAGCAATCAGCCCCAGCATTTT TRBV19 - - TRBJ1-5
CASSATGDQETQYF TGTGCCAGCAGTGCCACGGGGGACCAAGAGACCCAGTACTTC TRBV2 once - TRBJ2-5
CASSLAGDPSYEQYF TGTGCCAGCAGCTTAGCAGGGGACCCTTCCTACGAGCAGTACTTC TRBV11-2 - - TRBJ2-7
CASSQGTGGGGFGSGYTF TGCGCCAGCAGCCAAGGAACTGGGGGGGGCGGGTTTGGTAGTGGCTACACCTTC TRBV4-1 - - TRBJ1-2
CAIIKDRDSYEQYF TGTGCCATCATTAAGGACAGGGACTCCTACGAGCAGTACTTC TRBV10-3 - TRBD1 TRBJ2-7
CASSSTSSGTDTQYF TGTGCCAGCAGCTCGACTAGCTCTGGCACAGATACGCAGTATTTT TRBV11-2 - TRBD2 TRBJ2-3
CASSYIGEGVNGYTF TGTGCCAGCAGTTACATCGGGGAGGGAGTGAATGGCTACACCTTC TRBV6-5 - - TRBJ1-2
CASSQDGQGGQPQHF TGCGCCAGCAGCCAAGATGGCCAGGGGGGTCAGCCCCAGCATTTT TRBV4-1 - TRBD1 TRBJ1-5
CASSLGTAPGELFF TGCGCCAGCAGCTTGGGGACAGCCCCCGGGGAGCTGTTTTTT TRBV5-1 - - TRBJ2-2
CATSDSKLAGSYNEQFF TGTGCCACCAGTGATTCTAAACTAGCGGGGTCCTACAATGAGCAGTTCTTC TRBV24-1 - TRBD2 TRBJ2-1
CASSGQGGYEQYF TGTGCCAGCAGTGGGCAGGGGGGCTACGAGCAGTACTTC TRBV27 - - TRBJ2-7
CASSLAPGGSSYEQYF TGCGCCAGCAGCTTGGCGCCAGGGGGGAGCTCCTACGAGCAGTACTTC TRBV5-1 - - TRBJ2-7
CSASPGTGIADTQYF TGCAGTGCTAGTCCAGGGACAGGGATCGCAGATACGCAGTATTTT TRBV20-1 - TRBD1 TRBJ2-3
CASRGAPTGGSREQYF TGTGCCAGCAGGGGAGCACCGACAGGGGGTTCGAGAGAGCAGTACTTC TRBV2 few TRBD1 TRBJ2-7
CASSVGRYQVEGQPQHF TGTGCCAGCAGCGTAGGGAGGTACCAAGTCGAGGGTCAGCCCCAGCATTTT TRBV9 - - TRBJ1-5
CASSPSVGGHGYTF TGCGCCAGCAGCCCCAGTGTCGGGGGGCATGGCTACACCTTC TRBV5-1 - - TRBJ1-2
CASIGGYEAGAPTDTQYF TGTGCCAGCATTGGCGGCTACGAGGCGGGGGCTCCCACAGATACGCAGTATTTT TRBV2 - - TRBJ2-3
CASSLTESRGTQYF TGTGCCAGCAGTTTAACAGAGTCAAGGGGTACGCAGTATTTT TRBV27 - - TRBJ2-3
CASSPKQAPSTYEQYF TGTGCCAGCAGCCCTAAACAGGCCCCTTCAACTTACGAGCAGTACTTC TRBV27 - - TRBJ2-7
CASSPTGGFAYGYTF TGTGCCAGCTCACCGACAGGGGGTTTTGCCTATGGCTACACCTTC TRBV18 - TRBD1 TRBJ1-2
CASSQWTGGSTDTQYF TGCGCCAGCAGCCAATGGACAGGGGGAAGCACAGATACGCAGTATTTT TRBV4-1 - TRBD1 TRBJ2-3
CASSLPGGGPTDTQYF TGTGCCAGCAGTTTACCGGGGGGGGGTCCAACAGATACGCAGTATTTT TRBV27 - TRBD2 TRBJ2-3
CASIRPGSNQPQHF TGTGCCAGCATTCGCCCAGGGAGCAATCAGCCCCAGCATTTT TRBV21-1 - - TRBJ1-5
CASSQLIPNEKLFF TGCGCCAGCAGCCAACTTATCCCTAATGAAAAACTGTTTTTT TRBV4-3 - - TRBJ1-4
CASSQWARTYEQYF TGCGCCAGCAGTCAATGGGCACGTACCTACGAGCAGTACTTC TRBV23-1 few - TRBJ2-7
CASSVGLAGGSTDTQYF TGTGCCAGCAGCGTAGGTCTAGCGGGGGGGAGCACAGATACGCAGTATTTT TRBV9 - TRBD2 TRBJ2-3
CAPQGRRYEQYF TGTGCCCCCCAGGGGCGAAGGTACGAGCAGTACTTC TRBV30 - - TRBJ2-7
CATSDFGGARETQYF TGTGCCACCAGTGATTTCGGGGGGGCGCGGGAGACCCAGTACTTC TRBV24-1 - TRBD2 TRBJ2-5
CASSEKWGQPQHF TGTGCCAGCAGCGAAAAGTGGGGCCAGCCCCAGCATTTT TRBV7-2 - - TRBJ1-5
CSVEGTGGGYTF TGCAGCGTCGAAGGGACAGGGGGCGGCTACACCTTC TRBV29-1 - TRBD1 TRBJ1-2
CATSRDLGGGRQETQYF TGTGCCACCAGCAGAGATTTGGGGGGGGGCCGTCAAGAGACCCAGTACTTC TRBV15 - - TRBJ2-5
CASSWGSGIGVEQYF TGCGCCAGCAGCTGGGGGAGCGGGATCGGGGTCGAGCAGTACTTC TRBV5-1 - TRBD2 TRBJ2-7
CASSEFGTGATQYF TGTGCCAGCAGTGAATTCGGGACAGGGGCTACGCAGTATTTT TRBV2 - TRBD1 TRBJ2-3
CASSQDPSGGTSTDTQYF TGCGCCAGCAGCCAGGACCCTAGCGGGGGAACTAGCACAGATACGCAGTATTTT TRBV4-3 once TRBD2 TRBJ2-3
CASSPQPGQRGEQYF TGTGCCAGCAGCCCTCAGCCGGGACAACGGGGCGAGCAGTACTTC TRBV7-3 - - TRBJ2-7
CASSERLRTGELFF TGTGCCAGCAGTGAGCGACTAAGGACCGGGGAGCTGTTTTTT TRBV25-1 - - TRBJ2-2
CASSGGLANQPQHF TGTGCCAGCTCAGGGGGCTTAGCCAATCAGCCCCAGCATTTT TRBV7-9 - TRBD1 TRBJ1-5
CASSLNPAGANVLTF TGTGCCAGCAGCTTAAACCCGGCTGGGGCCAACGTCCTGACTTTC TRBV7-3 - - TRBJ2-6
CASKAGDSGANVLTF TGTGCCAGCAAGGCAGGTGACTCTGGGGCCAACGTCCTGACTTTC TRBV2 - - TRBJ2-6
CASSSQGLAKNIQYF TGTGCCAGCAGTTCCCAGGGACTAGCCAAAAACATTCAGTACTTC TRBV6-5 - - TRBJ2-4
CASSTLAGTDTQYF TGTGCCAGCTCAACACTAGCGGGCACAGATACGCAGTATTTT TRBV11-2 - TRBD2 TRBJ2-3
CASSLGGQGNMNTEAFF TGCGCCAGCAGCTTAGGAGGACAGGGGAACATGAACACTGAAGCTTTCTTT TRBV5-1 - TRBD1 TRBJ1-1
CAWSSPGTSGGYEQYF TGTGCCTGGAGTAGTCCCGGGACTAGCGGGGGTTACGAGCAGTACTTC TRBV30 - TRBD2 TRBJ2-7
CASSQAPGQSPTYNEQFF TGCGCCAGCAGCCAAGCCCCCGGACAGAGCCCCACGTACAATGAGCAGTTCTTC TRBV4-1 - - TRBJ2-1
CASIPPTGGRDTQYF TGTGCCAGCATCCCACCGACAGGGGGGAGAGATACGCAGTATTTT TRBV25-1 once TRBD1 TRBJ2-3
CAWSGMTGYEQYF TGTGCCTGGAGCGGTATGACAGGGTACGAGCAGTACTTC TRBV30 once TRBD1 TRBJ2-7
CATMRQDTDTQYF TGTGCCACAATGCGACAAGACACAGATACGCAGTATTTT TRBV10-3 - - TRBJ2-3
CASSDEGLEQYF TGTGCCAGTAGTGATGAGGGCCTGGAGCAGTACTTC TRBV19 once - TRBJ2-7
CASSFRGGGVTDTQYF TGTGCCAGCAGTTTTCGCGGGGGTGGGGTCACAGATACGCAGTATTTT TRBV6-5 - TRBD2 TRBJ2-3
CASSLSERQPQHF TGTGCCAGCAGTTTGTCAGAAAGACAGCCCCAGCATTTT TRBV12-3/TRBV12-4 - - TRBJ1-5
CASSLAPGTNEKLFF TGCGCCAGCAGCTTGGCCCCGGGGACTAATGAAAAACTGTTTTTT TRBV5-1 - - TRBJ1-4
CASSSTPGETQYF TGTGCCAGCAGTTCCACCCCCGGAGAGACCCAGTACTTC TRBV12-3/TRBV12-4 - - TRBJ2-5
CASSPDRGRGRTQYF TGTGCCAGCAGCCCCGACAGGGGCCGAGGTCGGACCCAGTACTTC TRBV27 - TRBD1 TRBJ2-5
CASSSGQGQDEQFF TGCGCCAGCAGCTCGGGACAGGGTCAGGATGAGCAGTTCTTC TRBV5-1 - TRBD1 TRBJ2-1
CASSYPGTAEQETQYF TGTGCCAGCAGTTACCCCGGGACAGCAGAACAAGAGACCCAGTACTTC TRBV6-2/TRBV6-3 - TRBD1 TRBJ2-5